The sequence of this T cell receptor beta chain was determined in a study of shared clonotypes between healthy human individuals. Study-level points and caveats: As a rule, naive subsets had a larger estimated richness than memory subsets.

With respect to this clone: Its cognate antigen is unknown.

The material for each subset, its genomic DNA, was split evenly across several immunoSEQ plates. Measured with immunoSEQ multiplex PCR; TCRdb has only the in-frame clones, and not every one. Of some 2,400,000 clones listed, approximately 94% were seen once; the top ten hold roughly 0.13%. V lost 10 bases, J lost 8 bases, and 20 bases lay in between. This CDR3 contains 14 residues. Germline V CDR1 and CDR2: LNHDA, SQIVND (reference sequence). The receptor comes from a young man in good health. The sequencing sample was made of naive CD4+ T cells sorted from blood. Subset of the sample: CD45RA+ positively selected. The V gene is TRBV19, the J gene TRBJ1-4; possibly TRBD1 for D (6 bases). DNA of the CDR3: TGTGCCACCTGGGGGGGCTCCCCTGGGGAAAAACTGTTTTTT. This gives the protein CATWGGSPGEKLFF.